These 17 T cell receptor beta chains were all obtained from the same sample, sequenced in a study of T cells in Graves' hyperthyroidism and ophthalmopathy. Amplified TCR beta CDR3 regions derived from RNA transcripts. First-round RT-PCR targeting the TCR CDR3 was performed with the HTBI primer set. Each CDR3 protein gets one entry after TCRdb re-called the multiplex PCR reads with MiXCR. This table holds about 600,000 distinct CDR3 sequences, approximately 15% found once. Input material: blood. Source of these receptors: a woman under 30 with Graves' ophthalmopathy.

The rearrangement joins TRBV20-1 to TRBJ1-4, with TRBD1 matching over 7 bases. CDR1 DFQATT and CDR2 SNEGSKA come from the germline V gene (reference sequence). The V and J ends lost 6 bases and 8 bases, in that order; junction bases with no gene match: 9. This CDR3 has 13 amino acids. CDR3 region: CSAYGQVREKLFF. The CDR3 bases are TGCAGTGCCTACGGACAGGTTAGGGAAAAACTGTTTTTT.

In this sample, this clonotype turned up a few times. The chain uses TRBV19 and TRBJ2-7; 10 bases line up with TRBD1. CDR1 and CDR2 (germline): LNHDA, SQIVND (reference sequence). The CDR3 extends over 15 amino acids. With V trimmed by 7 bases and J by 1 base, 7 bases remained unmatched. The CDR3 region has the DNA TGTGCCAGTATGGCCCGACAGGGGGCGTCCTACGAGCAGTACTTC. This gives the protein CASMARQGASYEQYF.

This clonotype has only a few counts. The V gene is TRBV19, the J gene TRBJ2-2; D is possibly TRBD1 (7 bases). V was pared by 5 bases and J by 6 bases, with 16 bases between. Germline lookup yields CDR1 LNHDA and CDR2 SQIVND (reference sequence). The CDR3 runs to 15 residues. This CDR3 is CASSLQDRRAGELFF. CDR3 DNA sequence: TGTGCCAGTAGTCTACAGGACAGGAGGGCCGGGGAGCTGTTTTTT.

V and J are TRBV9 and TRBJ2-3, with 12 bases identical to TRBD2. The V gene's germline CDR1 is SGDLS and CDR2 YYNGEE. Trimming removed 6 bases from V and 7 bases from J; junction bases left unmatched: 9. The CDR3 contains 15 residues. CDR3 coding DNA: TGTGCCAGCACCGGCGGACTAGCGGGAAGTTATACGCAGTATTTT. This encodes CASTGGLAGSYTQYF.

This clonotype showed up just a few times. The chain is built from TRBV19 and TRBJ1-1, with 8 bases lining up with TRBD1. The CDR3 is 17 residues long. Unmatched junction bases numbered 17, after V lost 3 bases and J lost 8 bases. Germline assignment: CDR1 LNHDA and CDR2 SQIVND (reference sequence). The CDR3 loop is CASSIRRTGISSTEAFF. DNA for the CDR3: TGTGCCAGTAGTATTCGCCGGACAGGGATTTCATCAACCGAAGCTTTCTTT.

In its sample, this clonotype was seen many times. The chain's CDR3 is CSVAGLADYNEQFF. The DNA for the CDR3 is TGCAGTGTCGCCGGACTAGCGGACTACAATGAGCAGTTCTTC. This chain joins TRBV20-1 and TRBJ2-1; 10 nucleotides agree with TRBD2. Germline CDR1 reads DFQATT; CDR2 reads SNEGSKA (reference sequence). V was pared by 7 bases and J by 3 bases, with 6 bases of the junction left unmatched. CDR3 length: 14 amino acids.

Ten or more counts support this clonotype. The chain recombines TRBV7-9 with TRBJ2-1, with 7 bases that match TRBD2. Trimming cost V 7 bases and J 9 bases; bases outside gene matches: 9. From germline, CDR1 is SEHNR and CDR2 FQNEAQ (reference sequence). CDR3 length: 13 amino acids. CDR3 DNA sequence: TGTGCCAGCACCCCTGGACTAGTCGGTGAGCAGTTCTTC. Translation gives CASTPGLVGEQFF.

This clonotype was counted ten times or more. The gene calls are TRBV7-2 and TRBJ2-7; TRBD2 matches at 7 bases. J was trimmed by 6 bases and V by 5 bases; bases with no gene match: 4. The CDR3 runs to 12 residues. Germline V lookup: CDR1 SGHTA, CDR2 FQGNSA. The CDR3 DNA is TGTGCCAGCAGCCCCGGACTAGTCGAGCAGTACTTC. Translation: CASSPGLVEQYF.

The table lists this clonotype with many counts. The chain combines TRBV10-3 with TRBJ2-7, with D possibly TRBD2 on 6 matching bases. V lost 4 bases and J 2 bases, leaving 12 bases between the germline ends. This CDR3 has 14 residues. Germline V gives CDR1 ENHRY, CDR2 SYGVKD. The CDR3 DNA reads TGTGCCATCAGTGTGGGGGAGGAGGCCTACGAGCAGTACTTC. Translated: CAISVGEEAYEQYF.

J is TRBJ1-1 and V is TRBV20-1; D gene unclear. Trimming pared 2 bases from V and 4 bases from J, leaving 5 bases between. The CDR3 covers 11 residues. The germline gives CDR1 DFQATT, CDR2 SNEGSKA (reference sequence). CDR3 DNA: TGCAGTGCTAGAAGGTCCACTGAAGCTTTCTTT. Translating gives CSARRSTEAFF.

Ten or more counts support this clonotype. The chain uses TRBV6-2 or TRBV6-3 and TRBJ2-7; 8 bases are shared with TRBD1. This CDR3 is 15 amino acids long. CDR1 is MNHEY and CDR2 is SVGEGT in the germline V gene. The V gene end was trimmed by 2 bases and the J gene end by 1 base; junction bases not matched to a gene: 4. This CDR3 reads CASSYPGQGSYEQYF. The CDR3 nucleotides read TGTGCCAGCAGTTACCCCGGACAGGGATCCTACGAGCAGTACTTC.

The V gene is TRBV6-2 or TRBV6-3, the J gene TRBJ1-1; 11 bases line up with TRBD1. The CDR3 has 15 residues. Germline V lookup: CDR1 MNHEY, CDR2 SVGEGT. Trimming took 7 bases from V and 5 from J; bases not matched to a gene: 9. Here the CDR3 reads CASKGSGTGGTEAFF. The CDR3 DNA reads TGTGCCAGCAAGGGGTCTGGGACAGGGGGAACTGAAGCTTTCTTT.

This clonotype was counted ten times or more. The chain carries TRBV11-3 and TRBJ2-5; 10 positions agree with TRBD2. The junction had 10 bases not matched to a gene; V was cut back by 4 bases and J by 5 bases. Germline CDR1 and CDR2: SGHNT and YENEEA. This CDR3 is built from 16 residues. CDR3 nucleotides: TGTGCCAGCAGCTCCTGGACTAGCGGCCAGGCGGAGACCCAGTACTTC. As protein: CASSSWTSGQAETQYF.

The genes are TRBV29-1 and TRBJ2-7; D not certain. The CDR3 covers 12 residues. CDR1 is SQVTM, CDR2 ANQGSEA, per germline. V lost 5 bases, J lost 0 bases, and 8 bases lay in between. The CDR3 DNA follows: TGCAGCGTTTATGGAGCCTCCTACGAGCAGTACTTC. The encoded protein is CSVYGASYEQYF.

The chain recombines TRBV19 with TRBJ1-5, with D maybe TRBD1 (5 bases). CDR3 length equals 14 residues. Germline CDR1 LNHDA, CDR2 SQIVND (reference sequence). Trimming left V 7 bases short and J 0 bases short, with 10 bases between. CDR3 in DNA: TGTGCCAGTAAGAGACAGAATAGCAATCAGCCCCAGCATTTT. This translates into CASKRQNSNQPQHF.

The rearrangement joins TRBV20-1 to TRBJ1-2; D is unclear. The CDR3 has 12 residues. Trimming left V 4 bases short and J 5 bases short, with 11 bases between. Germline V gene lookup returns CDR1 DFQATT and CDR2 SNEGSKA (reference sequence). In DNA, the CDR3 is TGCAGTGCTACAGACGGCAGATATGGCTACACCTTC. Its translation: CSATDGRYGYTF.

The chain couples TRBV6-1 to TRBJ1-6; 10 positions match TRBD1. With 5 bases clipped from V and 7 bases from J, the junction kept 5 bases outside the gene matches. The CDR3 has 15 amino acids. Germline V gene data show CDR1 as MNHNS and CDR2 as SASEGT. The DNA of the CDR3 is TGTGCCAGCAGTATGCTGACAGGGGGCAATTCACCCCTCCACTTT. This encodes CASSMLTGGNSPLHF.